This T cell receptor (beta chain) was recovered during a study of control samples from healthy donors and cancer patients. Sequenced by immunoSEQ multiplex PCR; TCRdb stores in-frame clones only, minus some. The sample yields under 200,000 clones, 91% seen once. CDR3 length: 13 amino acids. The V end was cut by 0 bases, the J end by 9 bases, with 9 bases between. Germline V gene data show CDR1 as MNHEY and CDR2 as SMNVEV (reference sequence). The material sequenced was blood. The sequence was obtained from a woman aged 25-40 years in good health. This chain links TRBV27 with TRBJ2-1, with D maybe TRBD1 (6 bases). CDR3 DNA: TGTGCCAGCAGTTTATCGGGGGCAGGTGAGCAGTTCTTC. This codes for CASSLSGAGEQFF.